A single sample is the source of the 5 T cell receptor beta chains below, sequenced in a study of vaccination effects on CD4 cells after COVID-19 (dated by TCRdb to between 2021 and 2024). Library preparation employed the immunoSEQ multiplex PCR assay. TCRdb holds this immuneACCESS table with in-frame rearrangements only. Some clones are missing; in checked studies, unresolved V genes explain under half, and the rest has no known cause. Within this sample are about 13,000 clones, with around 75% of them counted one time only. The ten largest make up around 34% of the sample. In the ViraFEST assay, PBMC were stimulated with viral peptide pools, and antigen-specific CD4+ T cell clonotypes were then identified by expansion using TCR sequencing. After more than 9 days of culture, CD4+ T cells were isolated with the EasySep CD4+ T cell isolation kit. Convalescent patients had PCR-confirmed SARS-CoV-2 infection between March and December 2020, before Alpha, Beta and Delta variants emerged in the United States. Participants received two doses of either the BNT162b2 or the mRNA-1273 mRNA SARS-CoV-2 vaccine.

No antigen has been assigned to these receptors. This specimen consisted of CD4+ T cells from PBMCs cultured with HCoV-NL63 spike peptides, obtained after COVID-19 vaccination. In the paper's terms, the cell subset or site label means: HCoV-NL63 spike overlapping peptide pool stimulation. The origin of the receptors is a human donor who had a prior SARS-CoV-2 infection.

V and J are TRBV11-2 and TRBJ2-7, with 9 bases identical to TRBD2. J gave up 2 bases and V 4 bases, and 6 bases lay outside the gene matches. Germline V lookup: CDR1 SGHAT, CDR2 FQNNGV. This CDR3 has 15 amino acids. CDR3 in DNA: TGTGCCAGCAGCTCCCTAGCGGGATTACCCTACGAGCAGTACTTC. The encoded protein is CASSSLAGLPYEQYF. The variable domain in full, completed from reference TRBV11-2 and TRBJ2-7, reads EAGVAQSPRYKIIEKRQSVAFWCNPISGHATLYWYQQILGQGPKLLIQFQNNGVVDDSQLPKDRFSAERLKGVDSTLKIQPAKLEDSAVYLCASSSLAGLPYEQYFGPGTRLTVT.

The chain combines TRBV28 with TRBJ1-1; D remains ambiguous. This CDR3 spans 11 amino acids. V was cut by 6 bases and J by 7 bases, with 9 bases left in between. Germline CDR1 reads MDHEN; CDR2 reads SYDVKM. Written as DNA, the CDR3 is TGTGCCAGCAGCTCTGGATATGAAGCTTTCTTT. Translation: CASSSGYEAFF.

On this clone: An end of the junction differs from the germline gene, which may be a read error. The sample holds other DNA sequences that translate to the same CDR3. The chain joins TRBV11-2 to TRBJ2-2; D might be TRBD2 (5 bases). CDR3 length: 13 residues. CDR1 is SGHAT, CDR2 FQNNGV, per germline. CDR3 bases: TGTGCCAGCAGCTTAGGTAGCACCGGGGAGTTGTTTTTT. Translated: CASSLGSTGELFF.

This chain links TRBV7-2 with TRBJ2-3; no definite D call. The germline V gene encodes CDR1 SGHTA and CDR2 FQGNSA. V was pared by 5 bases and J by 4 bases, with 10 bases between. The CDR3 contains 13 residues. CDR3 sequence reads: CASSPQWADTQYF. The CDR3 DNA follows: TGTGCCAGCAGCCCTCAATGGGCAGATACGCAGTATTTT.

The chain is built from TRBV30 and TRBJ2-3; D ambiguous. Germline V gene data show CDR1 as GTSNPN and CDR2 as SVGIG (reference sequence). V was trimmed by 0 bases and J by 5 bases, leaving 6 bases between them. The CDR3 is made up of 12 amino acids. CDR3 protein: CAWSVLGDTQYF. CDR3 DNA sequence: TGTGCCTGGAGTGTACTGGGAGATACGCAGTATTTT.